This T cell receptor beta chain was captured in a study of blood T cell repertoires in COVID-19. Per the original methods: Amplified reference gene primers provided the basis for estimating nucleated cell counts. The data were produced by immunoSEQ multiplex PCR, yet TCRdb's version contains in-frame clones alone and is incomplete. That table gives V, J and clone size, and the DNA gave D and trimming. The sample yields about 200,000 clones, roughly nine tenths seen once. The CDR3 extends over 14 amino acids. In germline, CDR1 is MDHEN, CDR2 SYDVKM. V lost 5 bases, J lost 5 bases, and 7 bases stayed unmatched.

The sequenced sample was PBMCs or T cells enriched from blood (not recorded which). This rearrangement joins TRBV28 to TRBJ1-1, with TRBD1 identical over 8 bases. This receptor was taken from a woman aged 40 to 50 in a cohort exposed to, infected with or recovered from COVID-19 (not recorded which). In DNA form, the CDR3 reads TGTGCCAGCAGTCCTCGGACAGGGTTTACTGAAGCTTTCTTT. Translation gives CASSPRTGFTEAFF. The full variable domain, completed using reference TRBV28 and TRBJ1-1, is DVKVTQSSRYLVKRTGEKVFLECVQDMDHENMFWYRQDPGLGLRLIYFSYDVKMKEKGDIPEGYSVSREKKERFSLILESASTNQTSMYLCASSPRTGFTEAFFGQGTRLTVV.